This T cell receptor (beta chain) came from a study of control samples from healthy donors and cancer patients. Remarks on this clone: One end of the junction does not line up with germline, which may come from a read error.

Libraries were prepared by immunoSEQ multiplex PCR; TCRdb keeps only in-frame clonotypes and omits some of them. The sample has approximately 94,000 clones, approximately 90% seen once. This clonotype originated in a woman between 50 and 59 years old in good health. The sample consisted of blood.

The DNA for the CDR3 is TGTGCCAGCACCTTACACCCCCCTTATTCGAAATCGGCAGATACGCAGTATTTT. Its translation: CASTLHPPYSKSADTQYF. The chain recombines TRBV7-2 with TRBJ2-3; D is ambiguous. This CDR3 contains 18 residues. The germline gives CDR1 SGHTA, CDR2 FQGNSA.